A single sample gave rise to the 15 T cell receptor beta chains below, sequenced in a study of OX40 agonist ivuxolimab in advanced cancers. The table came from immunoSEQ multiplex PCR; TCRdb's copy has only in-frame clones and leaves some out. Of about 70,000 clones listed, around nine tenths are singletons. Sequenced here: CD4+ or CD8+ T cells sorted from blood, sampled in a trial of the OX40 agonist ivuxolimab. The receptor source for this set is an adult with an advanced solid tumor such as melanoma, head and neck, liver or kidney cancer.

V is TRBV4-2 and J is TRBJ1-4; 8 positions agree with TRBD1. The CDR3 totals 14 residues. V dropped 3 bases and J dropped 7; count of bases not matched to a gene: 4. Germline CDR1 LGHNA, CDR2 YNFKEQ. CDR3 residues: CASSQAGQGEKLFF. CDR3 nucleotide sequence: TGTGCCAGCAGCCAGGCCGGACAGGGTGAAAAACTGTTTTTT.

The chain joins TRBV5-6 to TRBJ2-3; D remains unclear. The CDR3 has 13 residues. Trimming removed 2 bases from V and 5 bases from J, with 9 bases in between. Germline V gene lookup returns CDR1 SGHDT and CDR2 YYEEEE. The CDR3 is CASSLYLRDTQYF. The CDR3 DNA reads TGTGCCAGCAGCTTATACTTAAGAGATACGCAGTATTTT.

This clone was observed a few times. The rearrangement links TRBV2 to TRBJ1-1; D unclear. Looked up from germline, CDR1 is SNHLY and CDR2 is FYNNEI. The CDR3 sequence is 11 residues long. Deletions cut 4 bases from V and 7 bases from J, with 7 bases between. As DNA, the CDR3 is TGTGCCAGCAGTGTTCGCTTTGAAGCTTTCTTT. It encodes CASSVRFEAFF.

V gene TRBV4-1 combines with J gene TRBJ1-1, with D maybe TRBD1 (5 bases). The length of the CDR3 is 17 residues. The germline gives CDR1 MGHRA, CDR2 YSYEKL. The germline V and J ends were trimmed by 1 base and 5 bases, with 20 bases remaining between them. CDR3 sequence reads: CASSQGLLRGRGTEAFF. The CDR3 DNA sequence: TGCGCCAGCAGCCAAGGTCTTCTTCGGGGCCGAGGGACTGAAGCTTTCTTT.

V is TRBV18 and J is TRBJ1-1; perhaps TRBD1 as D (5 bases). Germline CDR1 KGHSH, CDR2 LQKENI. Trimming left V 6 bases short and J 1 base short, with 9 bases between. This CDR3 spans 13 amino acids. CDR3 region: CASSSDKNTEAFF. The CDR3 bases are TGTGCCAGCTCGTCGGACAAGAACACTGAAGCTTTCTTT.

This chain links TRBV5-6 with TRBJ2-3; 12 bases are a match to TRBD2. Per germline, CDR1 SGHDT and CDR2 YYEEEE. This CDR3 has 16 amino acids. V gave up 1 base and J gave up 5 bases; unmatched junction bases: 5. CDR3 region: CASSLRLAGAQDTQYF. Written as DNA, the CDR3 is TGTGCCAGCAGCTTGCGACTAGCGGGGGCCCAAGATACGCAGTATTTT.

The genes are TRBV5-6 and TRBJ2-5, with TRBD1 matching 8 bases. Germline V CDR1 and CDR2: SGHDT, YYEEEE. J lost 4 bases, V lost 6 bases, and 5 bases had no gene match. The CDR3 is made up of 13 amino acids. The chain's CDR3 is CASKRGQGETQYF. Here the CDR3 DNA reads TGTGCCAGCAAACGAGGACAGGGAGAGACCCAGTACTTC.

This chain links TRBV5-1 with TRBJ1-4; 7 positions agree with TRBD1. There are 16 residues in the CDR3. V was pared by 4 bases and J by 0 bases, with 6 bases of the junction left unmatched. Germline assignment: CDR1 SGHRS and CDR2 YFSETQ. For the CDR3, the DNA is TGCGCCAGCAGCCTCGGGGACAGAACAACTAATGAAAAACTGTTTTTT. Translation gives CASSLGDRTTNEKLFF.

This clone was counted once. This chain connects TRBV19 to TRBJ2-4; 9 bases align to TRBD2. J lost 0 bases, V lost 2 bases, and 8 bases had no gene match. The germline V gene encodes CDR1 LNHDA and CDR2 SQIVND (reference sequence). The CDR3 has 18 residues. The CDR3 region has the DNA TGTGCCAGTAGTATAATCGGAGCGGGAGGACTAGCCAAAAACATTCAGTACTTC. Its protein product is CASSIIGAGGLAKNIQYF.

The rearrangement uses TRBV18 and TRBJ1-1; D perhaps matches TRBD1 (5 bases). Germline V gene data show CDR1 as KGHSH and CDR2 as LQKENI. CDR3 length: 15 residues. Trimming took 6 bases from V and 4 from J, leaving 18 bases between them. CDR3 sequence reads: CASSSLSQGSTEAFF. Written as DNA, the CDR3 is TGTGCCAGCTCCTCTTTAAGTCAGGGAAGCACTGAAGCTTTCTTT. The full variable domain, with the rest looked up from reference TRBV18 and TRBJ1-1, is NAGVMQNPRHLVRRRGQEARLRCSPMKGHSHVYWYRQLPEEGLKFMVYLQKENIIDESGMPKERFSAEFPKEGPSILRIQQVVRGDSAAYFCASSSLSQGSTEAFFGQGTRLTVV.

V gene TRBV21-1 combines with J gene TRBJ2-5. TRBV21-1 is given as a pseudogene. The CDR3 spans 14 residues. The CDR3 DNA reads TGTGCCACCCGCCCCGGGGGCAGTAAAGAGACCCAGTACTTC. Translation gives CATRPGGSKETQYF.

The V call is TRBV4-1, the J call TRBJ2-1; D gene unclear. The CDR3 contains 18 residues. V was clipped by 1 base and J by 0 bases, with 16 bases between them. CDR1 is MGHRA and CDR2 is YSYEKL in the germline V gene. The CDR3 loop reads CASSQVDMGFSSYNEQFF. CDR3 nucleotide sequence: TGCGCCAGCAGCCAAGTAGATATGGGCTTCAGCTCCTACAATGAGCAGTTCTTC.

This clone was counted a few times. The V call is TRBV30, the J call TRBJ1-1; unclear D gene. The CDR3 is made up of 12 amino acids. Trimming pared 4 bases from V and 6 bases from J, leaving 12 bases between. Germline-derived CDR1 and CDR2 are GTSNPN and SVGIG (reference sequence). CDR3 DNA: TGTGCCTGGACCTCTATTGGCGCTGAAGCTTTCTTT. Protein sequence: CAWTSIGAEAFF.

V is TRBV6-6 and J is TRBJ1-4; tentative D call: TRBD1 (5 bases). The CDR3 has 15 amino acids. The V end lost 6 bases, the J end lost 5 bases, and 16 bases lay between the germline ends. CDR1 is MNHNY and CDR2 is SVGAGI in the germline V gene (reference sequence). In DNA form, the CDR3 reads TGTGCCAGCAGCGCCATCGGGGGGTTGAATGAAAAACTGTTTTTT. Its protein is CASSAIGGLNEKLFF.

The chain combines TRBV5-1 with TRBJ1-1, with 7 bases matching TRBD1. Trimming at V came to 0 bases and at J to 5 bases, leaving 10 bases not matched to a gene. Germline V gene data show CDR1 as SGHRS and CDR2 as YFSETQ. CDR3 length: 16 residues. The CDR3 DNA follows: TGCGCCAGCAGCTTGGAGAAGGGGGCGAGATTAACTGAAGCTTTCTTT. Translation gives CASSLEKGARLTEAFF.